The clone carrying this T cell receptor (beta chain) is a singleton in its sample. Its antigen remains unidentified. Germline V gene lookup returns CDR1 SGHAT and CDR2 FQNNGV. J lost 3 bases, V lost 5 bases, and 10 bases had no gene match. This CDR3 region has 15 residues. TCRdb's copy holds only in-frame clones and misses some; the assay was immunoSEQ multiplex PCR. Of 52,000 or so clones in the sample, 93% were seen once. This specimen comes from a study of OX40 agonist ivuxolimab in advanced cancers. Study findings and constraints: Among T cells, CD8+ cells averaged more expanded clones than CD4+ cells. The expanded peripheral T cells' antigen specificity was not determined.

The chain is built from TRBV11-2 and TRBJ2-7, with TRBD2 identical over 7 bases. The receptor was isolated from an adult with an advanced solid tumor such as melanoma, head and neck, liver or kidney cancer. The input for sequencing was CD4+ or CD8+ T cells sorted from blood, taken in a trial of the OX40 agonist ivuxolimab. The CDR3 is CASSQESGILYEQYF. The CDR3 DNA reads TGTGCCAGCAGCCAGGAAAGCGGGATTCTCTACGAGCAGTACTTC. The complete variable domain, with remaining parts taken from reference TRBV11-2 and TRBJ2-7, reads EAGVAQSPRYKIIEKRQSVAFWCNPISGHATLYWYQQILGQGPKLLIQFQNNGVVDDSQLPKDRFSAERLKGVDSTLKIQPAKLEDSAVYLCASSQESGILYEQYFGPGTRLTVT.